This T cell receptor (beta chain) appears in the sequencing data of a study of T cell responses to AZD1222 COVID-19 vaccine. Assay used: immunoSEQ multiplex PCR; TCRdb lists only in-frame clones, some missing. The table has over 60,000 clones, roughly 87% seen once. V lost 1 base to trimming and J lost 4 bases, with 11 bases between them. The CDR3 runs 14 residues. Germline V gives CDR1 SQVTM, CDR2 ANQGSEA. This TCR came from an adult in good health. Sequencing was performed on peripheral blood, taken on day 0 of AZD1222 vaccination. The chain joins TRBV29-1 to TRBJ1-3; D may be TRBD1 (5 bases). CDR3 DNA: TGCAGCGTTGAAGCCCAGGGTACCGGAAACACCATATATTTT. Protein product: CSVEAQGTGNTIYF.